This T cell receptor (beta chain) was sequenced during a study of blood T cell repertoires in COVID-19 (dated by TCRdb to 2018 to 2021). Describing the broader study: Samples covering the acute and convalescent phases of COVID-19 were provided by collaborators in the United States, Italy and Spain. The material from the prospective study consisted of cDNA or gDNA derived from T cells, B-cell-depleted T cells, or PBMCs. Deeply sampled blood TCRbeta repertoires from subjects exposed to, actively infected with, or recovered from COVID-19 were included in the dataset. The repertoires were released in a freely available public database intended as a resource for research on the immune response to SARS-CoV-2. Samples came from the ongoing ImmuneRACE study (first 160 participants) plus 1,254 subjects from 6 global collaborators. Sample metadata almost always included a de-identified subject ID, COVID-19 status, age in years and sex. Where available, HLA class I and class II types were obtained from metadata supplied by the sample provider rather than from assay-based typing. Here is what the overall study found, with its caveats: How much clinical and demographic metadata was included differed by source and by participant, and the metadata was provided uncurated.

Each collaborating institution followed its own protocols to collect whole blood in K2EDTA tubes. For TCRbeta analysis, collaborator samples were shipped as frozen whole blood, as isolated PBMCs, or as DNA extracted from either sample type. V loses 5 bases at its end and J loses 1 base; junction bases beyond the gene matches: 4. The CDR3 numbers 13 residues from cysteine through phenylalanine. Kept here is only the CDR3 DNA, which spans 39 bases and is read in frame from base 1. In the germline V gene, CDR1 corresponds to SQVTM and CDR2 to ANQGSEA. TCRbeta CDR3 regions were amplified from genomic DNA using the immunoSEQ Assay, a bias-controlled multiplex PCR. Processing in the source paper ran as follows. The number of nucleated cells in each sample was estimated by amplification of reference gene primers within the assay. Sequence reads were collapsed and filtered to measure the absolute abundance of every unique TCRbeta CDR3 rearrangement. Productive Simpson clonality was computed per sample as the square root of Simpson's diversity index over productive rearrangements. In its TCRdb copy, this immuneACCESS table keeps in-frame sequences only and misses some clones. Where compared with another copy, unresolved V genes explain less than half of these, and the others have no known cause. That table supplies the V and J calls and clone size; D and trimming were determined from the DNA. The sample contains 85,000 to 110,000 clones, about 86% of them found a single time. About 3% of the sample rests with the top ten.

A note on this clone: The clone's antigen remains unknown. No base qualities exist here, and no much larger clone lies one base off it.

The specimen was peripheral blood. The chain is made from TRBV29-1 and TRBJ1-1, with TRBD1 identical over 7 junction bases. The receptor's source is a human donor in a cohort sampled during active COVID-19. The CDR3 region: CSVFRTGNTEAFF. At the DNA level, the sequence is TGCAGCGTTTTCCGGACAGGGAACACTGAAGCTTTCTTT.